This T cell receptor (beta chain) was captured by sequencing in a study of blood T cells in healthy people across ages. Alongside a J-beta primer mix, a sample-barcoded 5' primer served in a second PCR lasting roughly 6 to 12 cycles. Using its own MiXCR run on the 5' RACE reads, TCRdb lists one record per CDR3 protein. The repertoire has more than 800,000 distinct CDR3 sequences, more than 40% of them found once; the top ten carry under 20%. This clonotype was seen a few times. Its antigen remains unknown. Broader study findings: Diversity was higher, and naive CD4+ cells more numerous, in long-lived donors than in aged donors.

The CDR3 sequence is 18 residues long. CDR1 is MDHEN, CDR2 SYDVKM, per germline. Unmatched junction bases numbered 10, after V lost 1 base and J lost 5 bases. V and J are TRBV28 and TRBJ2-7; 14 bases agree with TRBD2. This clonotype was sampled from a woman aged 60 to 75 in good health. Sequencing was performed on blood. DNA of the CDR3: TGTGCCAGCAGTTTATATTTGGGGACTAGCGGGGGACGGAACGAGCAGTACTTC. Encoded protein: CASSLYLGTSGGRNEQYF.